What follows are 5 T cell receptor beta chains derived from one specimen sequenced in a study of blood T cell repertoires in COVID-19. Using immunoSEQ multiplex PCR, the repertoire was profiled, and TCRdb retains in-frame clones only, with some absent. The top ten clones hold about 7.2% of a sample with roughly 140,000 clones, roughly 82% of them seen once. Material: peripheral blood. All receptors come from a woman between 45 and 65 years old in a cohort sampled during active or convalescent COVID-19.

The chain recombines TRBV24-1 with TRBJ1-2; TRBD1 aligns across 11 bases. The CDR3 spans 13 residues. V lost 9 bases to trimming and J lost 5 bases; unmatched junction nucleotides: 4. Germline assignment: CDR1 KGHDR and CDR2 SFDVKD. The CDR3 loop is CATQGQGGYGYTF. For the CDR3, the DNA is TGTGCCACCCAGGGACAGGGGGGTTATGGCTACACCTTC.

The V and J genes are TRBV29-1 and TRBJ2-1; 7 nucleotides match TRBD1. Trimming at V came to 6 bases and at J to 5 bases, leaving 10 bases not matched to a gene. CDR1 and CDR2 from the germline V gene are SQVTM and ANQGSEA. The CDR3 totals 14 residues. CDR3 protein: CSVLGGSRNNEQFF. In DNA form, the CDR3 reads TGCAGCGTACTAGGGGGCTCCCGAAACAATGAGCAGTTCTTC.

The chain employs TRBV4-1 and TRBJ1-1; no firm D call. CDR1 MGHRA and CDR2 YSYEKL come from the germline V gene. The CDR3 covers 13 residues. Trimming took off 3 bases at V and 11 bases at J, with 16 bases between the two ends. The CDR3 nucleotides read TGCGCCAGCAGCCACGACCGCGGAGGTTGGGCTTTCTTT. Translated: CASSHDRGGWAFF.

This clone appeared a single time. The DNA for the CDR3 is TGTGCCAGCAGCGGGCTGCTTGACGGAGGGTATGGCTACACCTTC. Translated: CASSGLLDGGYGYTF. The gene calls are TRBV11-2 and TRBJ1-2; D call uncertain. The germline V and J ends were trimmed by 5 bases and 5 bases, with 18 bases remaining between them. The CDR3 is made up of 15 amino acids. Germline V lookup: CDR1 SGHAT, CDR2 FQNNGV.

The gene calls are TRBV21-1 and TRBJ1-1; the table calls TRBD1, which could not be checked here. TRBV21-1 constitutes a pseudogene. The CDR3 sequence is 14 residues long. The CDR3 nucleotides are TGTGCCAGCAACCACACAGGGGAGGACACTGAAGCTTTCTTT. It yields the protein CASNHTGEDTEAFF.